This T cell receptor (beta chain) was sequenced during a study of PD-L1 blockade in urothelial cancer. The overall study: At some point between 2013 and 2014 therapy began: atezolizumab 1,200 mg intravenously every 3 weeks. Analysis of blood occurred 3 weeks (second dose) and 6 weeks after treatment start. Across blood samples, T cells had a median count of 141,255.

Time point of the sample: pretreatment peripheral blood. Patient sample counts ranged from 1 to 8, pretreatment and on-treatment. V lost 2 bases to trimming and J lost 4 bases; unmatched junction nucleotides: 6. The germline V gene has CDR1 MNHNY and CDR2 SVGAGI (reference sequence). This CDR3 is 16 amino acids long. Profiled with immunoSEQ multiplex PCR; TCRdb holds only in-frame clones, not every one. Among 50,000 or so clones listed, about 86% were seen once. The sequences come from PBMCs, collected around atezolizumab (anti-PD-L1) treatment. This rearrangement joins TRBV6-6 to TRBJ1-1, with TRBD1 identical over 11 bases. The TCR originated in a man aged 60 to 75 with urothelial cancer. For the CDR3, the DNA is TGTGCCAGCAGTTACGGAAGGACAGGGGGCATCACTGAAGCTTTCTTT. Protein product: CASSYGRTGGITEAFF.